A selection of T cell receptor beta chains follows, all from one sample in a study of cytomegalovirus exposure and HLA in healthy donors. The data were produced by immunoSEQ multiplex PCR, yet TCRdb's version contains in-frame clones alone and is incomplete. The table has 150,000 to 200,000 clones, under 80% seen once. Specimen: PBMCs. The receptor source for this set is a woman younger than 45 in good health and CMV-seronegative. The CDR3 runs from the conserved cysteine through the conserved F or W. Each record gives: D gene, CDR3 length, J gene, V gene, clone size, CDR3 protein, CDR3 DNA. A D gene is named only where the DNA matches it firmly. For some rows the clone size is stated as once, few or many, or as a class when expanded; others skip it.

>TRBD2|15|TRBJ2-7|TRBV28|few
CASGYIAGGSYEQYF
TGTGCCAGCGGATACATAGCGGGGGGTTCCTACGAGCAGTACTTC
>NA|13|TRBJ1-2|TRBV5-4|once
CASRLTGSGGYTF
TGTGCCAGCAGACTCACAGGGTCGGGTGGCTACACCTTC
>TRBD1|16|TRBJ2-5|TRBV5-1|NA
CASSLGPPGQQETQYF
TGCGCCAGCAGCTTGGGGCCCCCGGGACAGCAAGAGACCCAGTACTTC
>NA|13|TRBJ2-7|TRBV7-9|few
CASSLGGKGEQYF
TGTGCCAGCAGCTTAGGCGGGAAGGGGGAGCAGTACTTC
>TRBD1|17|TRBJ2-7|TRBV5-1|NA
CASSWGGRTGSSYEQYF
TGCGCCAGCAGCTGGGGTGGTAGGACAGGGAGCTCCTACGAGCAGTACTTC
>TRBD1|16|TRBJ1-2|TRBV5-4|NA
CASSPGQGVTNYGYTF
TGTGCCAGCAGCCCCGGACAGGGCGTCACAAACTATGGCTACACCTTC
>TRBD2|15|TRBJ2-5|TRBV4-2|NA
CASSQGGGVKETQYF
TGTGCCAGCAGCCAAGGTGGGGGGGTTAAAGAGACCCAGTACTTC
>NA|15|TRBJ2-7|TRBV29-1|NA
CSVLGGTDSSYEQYF
TGCAGCGTTTTAGGCGGGACAGACTCAAGCTACGAGCAGTACTTC
>NA|13|TRBJ1-2|TRBV13|NA
CASSEGQNYGYTF
TGTGCCAGCAGCGAAGGACAGAACTATGGCTACACCTTC
>NA|15|TRBJ2-2|TRBV5-1|NA
CASSLVTSDTGELFF
TGCGCCAGCAGCTTGGTAACCAGCGATACCGGGGAGCTGTTTTTT
>NA|17|TRBJ2-4|TRBV28|NA
CASSPRGLSGAKNIQYF
TGTGCCAGCAGTCCTCGGGGCTTAAGCGGGGCCAAAAACATTCAGTACTTC
>NA|11|TRBJ2-7|TRBV30|NA
CACSGAYEQYF
TGTGCCTGCTCAGGGGCCTACGAGCAGTACTTC
>TRBD1|19|TRBJ1-5|TRBV28|NA
CASRNAGQATIRRNQPQHF
TGTGCCAGCAGAAATGCGGGACAGGCGACCATACGGCGCAATCAGCCCCAGCATTTT
>TRBD1|15|TRBJ1-2|TRBV4-1|NA
CASSQPLDRGRGYTF
TGCGCCAGCAGCCAGCCCCTGGACAGGGGGCGGGGCTACACCTTC
>NA|13|TRBJ2-1|TRBV5-4|NA
CASSPDSYNEQFF
TGTGCCAGCAGCCCCGACAGCTACAATGAGCAGTTCTTC
>TRBD2|18|TRBJ2-1|TRBV7-2|NA
CASSSGTSGGRSYNEQFF
TGTGCCAGCAGCTCCGGGACTAGCGGGGGACGCTCCTACAATGAGCAGTTCTTC